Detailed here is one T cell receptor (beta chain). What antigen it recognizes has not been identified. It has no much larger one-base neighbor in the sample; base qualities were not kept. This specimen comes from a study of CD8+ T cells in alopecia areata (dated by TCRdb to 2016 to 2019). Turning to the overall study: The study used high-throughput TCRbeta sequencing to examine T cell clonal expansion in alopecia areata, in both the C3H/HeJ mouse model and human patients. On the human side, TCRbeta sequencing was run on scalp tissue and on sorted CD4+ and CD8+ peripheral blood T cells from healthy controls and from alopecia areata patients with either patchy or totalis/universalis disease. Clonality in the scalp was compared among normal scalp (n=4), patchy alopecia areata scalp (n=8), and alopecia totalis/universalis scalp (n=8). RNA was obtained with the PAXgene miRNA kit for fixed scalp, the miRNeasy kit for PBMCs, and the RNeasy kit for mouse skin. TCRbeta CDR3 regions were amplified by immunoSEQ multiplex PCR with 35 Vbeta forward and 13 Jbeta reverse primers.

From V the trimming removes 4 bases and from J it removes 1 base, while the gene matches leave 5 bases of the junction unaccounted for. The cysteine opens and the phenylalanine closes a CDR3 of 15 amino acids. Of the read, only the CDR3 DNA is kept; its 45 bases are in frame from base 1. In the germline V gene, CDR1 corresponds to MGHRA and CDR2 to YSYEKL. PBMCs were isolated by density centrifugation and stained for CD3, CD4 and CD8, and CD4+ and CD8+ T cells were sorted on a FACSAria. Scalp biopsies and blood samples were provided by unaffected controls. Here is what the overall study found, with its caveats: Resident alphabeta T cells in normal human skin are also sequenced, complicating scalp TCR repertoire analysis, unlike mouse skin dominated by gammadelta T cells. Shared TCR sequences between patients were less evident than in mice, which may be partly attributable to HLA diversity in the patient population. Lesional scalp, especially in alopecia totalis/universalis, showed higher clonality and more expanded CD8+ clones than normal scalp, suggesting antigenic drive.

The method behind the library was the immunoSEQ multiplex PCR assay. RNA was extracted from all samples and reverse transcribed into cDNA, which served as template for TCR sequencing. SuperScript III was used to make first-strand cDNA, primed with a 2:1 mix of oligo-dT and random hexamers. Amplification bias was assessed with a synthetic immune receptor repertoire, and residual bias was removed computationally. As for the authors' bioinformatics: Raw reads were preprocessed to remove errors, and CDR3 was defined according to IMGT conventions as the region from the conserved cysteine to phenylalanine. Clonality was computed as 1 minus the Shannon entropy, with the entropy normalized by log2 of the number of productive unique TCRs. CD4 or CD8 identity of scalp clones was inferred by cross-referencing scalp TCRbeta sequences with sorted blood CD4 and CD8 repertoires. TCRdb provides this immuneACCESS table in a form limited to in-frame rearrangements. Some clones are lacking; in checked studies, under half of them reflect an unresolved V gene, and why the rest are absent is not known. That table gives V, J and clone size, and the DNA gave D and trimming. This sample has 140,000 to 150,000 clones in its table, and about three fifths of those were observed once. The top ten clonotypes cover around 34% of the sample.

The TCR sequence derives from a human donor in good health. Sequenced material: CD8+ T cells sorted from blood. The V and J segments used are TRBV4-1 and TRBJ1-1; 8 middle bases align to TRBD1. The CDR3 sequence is CASSPRQGSNTEAFF. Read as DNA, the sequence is TGCGCCAGCAGCCCACGACAGGGGTCGAACACTGAAGCTTTCTTT.